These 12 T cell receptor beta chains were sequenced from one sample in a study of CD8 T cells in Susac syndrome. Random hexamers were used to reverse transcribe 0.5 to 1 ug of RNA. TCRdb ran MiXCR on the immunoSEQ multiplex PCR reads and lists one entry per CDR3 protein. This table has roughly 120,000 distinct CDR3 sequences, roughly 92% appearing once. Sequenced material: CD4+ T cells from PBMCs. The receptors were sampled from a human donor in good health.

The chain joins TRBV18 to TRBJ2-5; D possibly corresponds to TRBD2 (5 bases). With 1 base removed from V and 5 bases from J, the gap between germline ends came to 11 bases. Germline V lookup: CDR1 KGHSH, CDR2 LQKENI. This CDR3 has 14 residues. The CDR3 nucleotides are TGTGCCAGCTCACCACTAGGCGGGTCCGAGACCCAGTACTTC. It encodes CASSPLGGSETQYF.

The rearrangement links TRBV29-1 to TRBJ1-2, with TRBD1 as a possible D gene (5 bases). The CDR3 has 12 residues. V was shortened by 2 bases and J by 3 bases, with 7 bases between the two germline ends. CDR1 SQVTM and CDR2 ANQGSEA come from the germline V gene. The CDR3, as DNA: TGCAGCGTTGAAAAAGGGGACTATGGCTACACCTTC. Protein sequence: CSVEKGDYGYTF.

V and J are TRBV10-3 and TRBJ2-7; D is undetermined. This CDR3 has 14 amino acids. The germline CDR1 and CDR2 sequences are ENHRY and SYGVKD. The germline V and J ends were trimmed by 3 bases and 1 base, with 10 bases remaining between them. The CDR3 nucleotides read TGTGCCATCAGTGAATCCGGGCTATCCTACGAGCAGTACTTC. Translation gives CAISESGLSYEQYF.

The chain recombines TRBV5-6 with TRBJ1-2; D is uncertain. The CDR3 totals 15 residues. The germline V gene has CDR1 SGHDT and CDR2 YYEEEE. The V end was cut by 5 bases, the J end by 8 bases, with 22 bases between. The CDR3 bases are TGTGCCAGCAGGGCGGGTGGGGAAGGCCCTCTCGGCTACACCTTC. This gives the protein CASRAGGEGPLGYTF. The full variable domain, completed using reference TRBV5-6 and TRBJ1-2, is DAGVTQSPTHLIKTRGQQVTLRCSPKSGHDTVSWYQQALGQGPQFIFQYYEEEERQRGNFPDRFSGHQFPNYSSELNVNALLLGDSALYLCASRAGGEGPLGYTFGSGTRLTVV.

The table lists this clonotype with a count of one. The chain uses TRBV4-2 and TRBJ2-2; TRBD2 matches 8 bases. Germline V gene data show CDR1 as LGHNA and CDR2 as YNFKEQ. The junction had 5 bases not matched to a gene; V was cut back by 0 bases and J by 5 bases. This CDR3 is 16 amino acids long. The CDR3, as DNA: TGTGCCAGCAGCCAAGAGAGGCCTAGCGGGACCGGGGAGCTGTTTTTT. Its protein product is CASSQERPSGTGELFF.

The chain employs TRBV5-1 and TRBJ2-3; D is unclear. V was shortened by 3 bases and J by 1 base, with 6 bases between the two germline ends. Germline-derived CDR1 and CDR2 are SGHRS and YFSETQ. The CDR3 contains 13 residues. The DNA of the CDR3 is TGCGCCAGCAGCTCGGGTCGCACAGATACGCAGTATTTT. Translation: CASSSGRTDTQYF.

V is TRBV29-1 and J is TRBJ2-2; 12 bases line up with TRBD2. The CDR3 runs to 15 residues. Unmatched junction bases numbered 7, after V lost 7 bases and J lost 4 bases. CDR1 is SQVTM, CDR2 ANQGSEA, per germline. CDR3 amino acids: CSAVTSGRPTGELFF. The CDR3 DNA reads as TGCAGCGCTGTTACTAGCGGGAGGCCCACCGGGGAGCTGTTTTTT.

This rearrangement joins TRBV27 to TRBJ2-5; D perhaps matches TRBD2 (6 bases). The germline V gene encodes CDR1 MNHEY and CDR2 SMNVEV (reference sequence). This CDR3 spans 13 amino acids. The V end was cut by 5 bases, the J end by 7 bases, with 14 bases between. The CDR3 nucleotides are TGTGCCAGCAGTGTGGAGGGCCGTGGGACCCAGTACTTC. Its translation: CASSVEGRGTQYF.

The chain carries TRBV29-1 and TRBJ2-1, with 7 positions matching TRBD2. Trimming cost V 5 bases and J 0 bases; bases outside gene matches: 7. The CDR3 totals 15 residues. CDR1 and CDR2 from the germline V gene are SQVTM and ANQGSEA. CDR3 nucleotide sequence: TGCAGCGTTTCAAGCGGGGCCAGCTCCTACAATGAGCAGTTCTTC. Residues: CSVSSGASSYNEQFF.

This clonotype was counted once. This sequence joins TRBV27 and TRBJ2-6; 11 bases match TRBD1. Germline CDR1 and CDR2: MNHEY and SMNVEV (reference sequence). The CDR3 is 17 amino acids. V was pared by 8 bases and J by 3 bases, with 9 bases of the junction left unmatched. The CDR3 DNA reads TGTGCCAGCCGTACGGGACAGGGGGTACTTGGGGCCAACGTCCTGACTTTC. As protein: CASRTGQGVLGANVLTF.

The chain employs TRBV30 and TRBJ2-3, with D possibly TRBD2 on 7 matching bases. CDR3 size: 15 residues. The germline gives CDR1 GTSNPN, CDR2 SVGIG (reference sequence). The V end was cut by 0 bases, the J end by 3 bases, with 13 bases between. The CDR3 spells CAWSVEGGKTDTQYF. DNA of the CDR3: TGTGCCTGGAGTGTCGAGGGGGGGAAAACAGATACGCAGTATTTT. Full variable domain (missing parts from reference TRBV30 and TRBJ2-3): SQTIHQWPATLVQPVGSPLSLECTVEGTSNPNLYWYRQAAGRGLQLLFYSVGIGQISSEVPQNLSASRPQDRQFILSSKKLLLSDSGFYLCAWSVEGGKTDTQYFGPGTRLTVL.

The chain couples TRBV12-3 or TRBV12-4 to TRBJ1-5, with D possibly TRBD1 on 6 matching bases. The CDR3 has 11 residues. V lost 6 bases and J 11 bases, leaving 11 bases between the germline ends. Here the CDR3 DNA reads TGTGCCAGCAGCGTAAGGGGGACCCAGCATTTT. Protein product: CASSVRGTQHF.